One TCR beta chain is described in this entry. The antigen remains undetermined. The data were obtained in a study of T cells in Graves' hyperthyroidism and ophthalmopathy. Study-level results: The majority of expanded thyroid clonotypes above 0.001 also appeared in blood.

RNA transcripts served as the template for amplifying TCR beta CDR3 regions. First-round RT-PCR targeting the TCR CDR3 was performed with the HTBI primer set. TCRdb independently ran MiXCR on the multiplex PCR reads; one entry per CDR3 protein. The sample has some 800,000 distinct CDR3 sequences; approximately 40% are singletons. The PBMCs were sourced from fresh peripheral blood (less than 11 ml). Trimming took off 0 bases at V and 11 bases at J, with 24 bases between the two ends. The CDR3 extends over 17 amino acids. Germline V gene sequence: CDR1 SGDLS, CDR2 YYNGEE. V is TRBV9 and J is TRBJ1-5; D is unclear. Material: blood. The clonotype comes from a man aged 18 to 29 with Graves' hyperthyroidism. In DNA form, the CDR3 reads TGTGCCAGCAGCGTAGGATCTAGCGGATTGATCCAAGAGACCCAGCATTTT. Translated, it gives CASSVGSSGLIQETQHF.